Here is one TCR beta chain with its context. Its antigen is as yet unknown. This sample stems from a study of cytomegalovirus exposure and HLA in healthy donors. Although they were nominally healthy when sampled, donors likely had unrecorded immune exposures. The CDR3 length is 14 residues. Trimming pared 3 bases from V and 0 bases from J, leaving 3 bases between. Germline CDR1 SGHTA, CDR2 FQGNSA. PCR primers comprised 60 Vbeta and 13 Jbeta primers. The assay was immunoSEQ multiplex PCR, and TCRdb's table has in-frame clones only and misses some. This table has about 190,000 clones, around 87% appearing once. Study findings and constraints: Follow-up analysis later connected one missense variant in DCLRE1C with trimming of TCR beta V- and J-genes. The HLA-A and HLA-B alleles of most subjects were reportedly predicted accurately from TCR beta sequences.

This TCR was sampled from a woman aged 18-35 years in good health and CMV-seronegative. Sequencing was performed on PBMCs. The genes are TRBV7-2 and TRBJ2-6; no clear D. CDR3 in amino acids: CASSFRSGANVLTF. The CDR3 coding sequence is TGTGCCAGCAGCTTCCGCTCTGGGGCCAACGTCCTGACTTTC.